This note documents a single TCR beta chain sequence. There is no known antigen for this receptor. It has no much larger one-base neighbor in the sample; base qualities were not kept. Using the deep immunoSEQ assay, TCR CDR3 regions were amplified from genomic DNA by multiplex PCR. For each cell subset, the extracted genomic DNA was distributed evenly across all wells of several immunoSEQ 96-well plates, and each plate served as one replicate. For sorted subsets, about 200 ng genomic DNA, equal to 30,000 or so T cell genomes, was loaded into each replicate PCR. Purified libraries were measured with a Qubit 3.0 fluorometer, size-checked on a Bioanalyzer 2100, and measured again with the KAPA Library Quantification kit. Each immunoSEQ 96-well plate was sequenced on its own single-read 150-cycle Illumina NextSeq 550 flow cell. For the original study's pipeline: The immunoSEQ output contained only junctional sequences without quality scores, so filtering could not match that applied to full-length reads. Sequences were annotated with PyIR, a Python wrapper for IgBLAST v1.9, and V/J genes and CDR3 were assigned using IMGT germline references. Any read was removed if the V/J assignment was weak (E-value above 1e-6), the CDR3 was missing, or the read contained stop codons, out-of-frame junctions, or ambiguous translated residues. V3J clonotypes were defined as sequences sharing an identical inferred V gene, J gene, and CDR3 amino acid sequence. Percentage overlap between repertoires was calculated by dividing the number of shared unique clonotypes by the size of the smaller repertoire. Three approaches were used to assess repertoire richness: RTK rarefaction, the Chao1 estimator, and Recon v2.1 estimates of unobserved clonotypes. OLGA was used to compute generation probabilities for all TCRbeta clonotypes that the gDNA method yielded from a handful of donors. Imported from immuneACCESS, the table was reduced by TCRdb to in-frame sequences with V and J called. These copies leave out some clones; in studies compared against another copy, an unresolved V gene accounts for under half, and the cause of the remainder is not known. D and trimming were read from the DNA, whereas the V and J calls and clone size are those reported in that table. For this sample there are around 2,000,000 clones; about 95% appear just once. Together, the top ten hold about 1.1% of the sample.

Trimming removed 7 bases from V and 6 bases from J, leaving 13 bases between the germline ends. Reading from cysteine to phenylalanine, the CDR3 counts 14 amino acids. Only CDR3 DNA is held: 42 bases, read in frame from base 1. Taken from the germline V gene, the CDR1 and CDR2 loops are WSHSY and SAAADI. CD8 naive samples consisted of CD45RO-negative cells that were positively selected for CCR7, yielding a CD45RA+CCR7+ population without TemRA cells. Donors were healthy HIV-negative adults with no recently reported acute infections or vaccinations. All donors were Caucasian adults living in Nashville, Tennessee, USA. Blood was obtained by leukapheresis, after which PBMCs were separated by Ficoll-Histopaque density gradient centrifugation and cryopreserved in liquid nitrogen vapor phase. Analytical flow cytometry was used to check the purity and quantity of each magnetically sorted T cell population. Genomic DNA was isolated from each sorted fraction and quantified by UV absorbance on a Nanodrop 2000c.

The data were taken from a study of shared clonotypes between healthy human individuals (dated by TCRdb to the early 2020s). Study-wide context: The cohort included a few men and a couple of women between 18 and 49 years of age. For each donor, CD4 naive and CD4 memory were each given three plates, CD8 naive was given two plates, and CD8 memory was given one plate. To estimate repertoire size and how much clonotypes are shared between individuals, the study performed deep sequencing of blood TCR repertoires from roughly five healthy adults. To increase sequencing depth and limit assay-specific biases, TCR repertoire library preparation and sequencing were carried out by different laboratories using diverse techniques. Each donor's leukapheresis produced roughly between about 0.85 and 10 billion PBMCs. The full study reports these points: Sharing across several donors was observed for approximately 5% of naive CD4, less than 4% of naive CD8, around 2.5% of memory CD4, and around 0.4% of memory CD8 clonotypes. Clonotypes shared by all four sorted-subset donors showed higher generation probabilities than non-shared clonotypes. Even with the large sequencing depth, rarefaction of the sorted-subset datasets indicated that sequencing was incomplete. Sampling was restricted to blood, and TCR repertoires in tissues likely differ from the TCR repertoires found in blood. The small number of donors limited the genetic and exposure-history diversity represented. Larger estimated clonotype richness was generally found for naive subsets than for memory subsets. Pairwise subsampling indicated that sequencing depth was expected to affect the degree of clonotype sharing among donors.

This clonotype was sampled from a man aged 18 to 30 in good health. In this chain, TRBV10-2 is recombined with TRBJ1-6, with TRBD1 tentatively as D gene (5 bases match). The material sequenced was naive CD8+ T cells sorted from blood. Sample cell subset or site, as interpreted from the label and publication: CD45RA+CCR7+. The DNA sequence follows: TGCGCCAGCAACGATGTGGGGCCTAATTCACCCCTCCACTTT. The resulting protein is CASNDVGPNSPLHF.